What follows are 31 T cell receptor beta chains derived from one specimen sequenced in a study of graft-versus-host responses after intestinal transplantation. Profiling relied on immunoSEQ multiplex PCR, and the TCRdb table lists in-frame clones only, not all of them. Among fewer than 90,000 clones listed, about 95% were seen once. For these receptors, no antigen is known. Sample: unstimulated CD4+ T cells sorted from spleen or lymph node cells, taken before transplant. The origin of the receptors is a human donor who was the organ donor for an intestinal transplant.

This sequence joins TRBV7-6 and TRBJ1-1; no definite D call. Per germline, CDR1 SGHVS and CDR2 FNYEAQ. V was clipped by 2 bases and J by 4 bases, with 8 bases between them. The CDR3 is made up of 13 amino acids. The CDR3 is CASSLSGATEAFF. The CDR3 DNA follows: TGTGCCAGCAGCTTAAGTGGAGCCACTGAAGCTTTCTTT. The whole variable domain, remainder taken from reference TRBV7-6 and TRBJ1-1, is GAGVSQSPRYKVTKRGQDVALRCDPISGHVSLYWYRQALGQGPEFLTYFNYEAQQDKSGLPNDRFSAERPEGSISTLTIQRTEQRDSAMYRCASSLSGATEAFFGQGTRLTVV.

CDR3 DNA sequence: TGTGCCAGCACGGAATCTGGGGCCAACGTCCTGACTTTC. This translates into CASTESGANVLTF. V and J are TRBV6-5 and TRBJ2-6; D gene unclear. In germline, CDR1 is MNHEY, CDR2 SVGAGI. The V end was cut by 7 bases, the J end by 1 base, with 5 bases between. The CDR3 totals 13 residues.

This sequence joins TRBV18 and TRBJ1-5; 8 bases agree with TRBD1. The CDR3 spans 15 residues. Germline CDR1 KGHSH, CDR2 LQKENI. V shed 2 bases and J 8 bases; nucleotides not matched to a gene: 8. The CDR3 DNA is TGTGCCAGCTCACCATCTAGGACAGGGCAGGAGCCCCAGCATTTT. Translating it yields CASSPSRTGQEPQHF. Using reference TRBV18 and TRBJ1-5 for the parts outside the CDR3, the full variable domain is NAGVMQNPRHLVRRRGQEARLRCSPMKGHSHVYWYRQLPEEGLKFMVYLQKENIIDESGMPKERFSAEFPKEGPSILRIQQVVRGDSAAYFCASSPSRTGQEPQHFGDGTRLSIL.

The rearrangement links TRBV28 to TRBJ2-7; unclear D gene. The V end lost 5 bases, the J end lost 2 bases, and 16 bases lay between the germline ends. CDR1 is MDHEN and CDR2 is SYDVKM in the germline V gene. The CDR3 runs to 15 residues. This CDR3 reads CASSPLLTPAYEQYF. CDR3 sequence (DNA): TGTGCCAGCAGTCCACTGTTGACCCCGGCCTACGAGCAGTACTTC.

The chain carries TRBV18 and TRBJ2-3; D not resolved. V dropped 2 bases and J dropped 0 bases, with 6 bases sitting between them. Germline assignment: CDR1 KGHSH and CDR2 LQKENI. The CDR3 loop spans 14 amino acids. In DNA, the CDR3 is TGTGCCAGCTCACCAGGGCAGAGCACAGATACGCAGTATTTT. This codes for CASSPGQSTDTQYF.

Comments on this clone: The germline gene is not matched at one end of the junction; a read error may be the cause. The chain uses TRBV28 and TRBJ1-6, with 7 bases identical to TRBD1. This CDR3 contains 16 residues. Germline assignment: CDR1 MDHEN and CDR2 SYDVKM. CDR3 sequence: CASSLQTGMINSPPHF. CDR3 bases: TGTGCCAGCAGTCTACAGACAGGGATGATCAATTCACCCCCCCACTTT.

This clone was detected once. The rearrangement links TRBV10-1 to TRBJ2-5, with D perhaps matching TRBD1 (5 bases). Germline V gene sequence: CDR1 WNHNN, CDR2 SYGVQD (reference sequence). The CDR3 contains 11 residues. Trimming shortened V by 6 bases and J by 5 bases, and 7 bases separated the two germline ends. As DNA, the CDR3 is TGCGCCAGCAGGAACAGGGAGACCCAGTACTTC. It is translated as CASRNRETQYF.

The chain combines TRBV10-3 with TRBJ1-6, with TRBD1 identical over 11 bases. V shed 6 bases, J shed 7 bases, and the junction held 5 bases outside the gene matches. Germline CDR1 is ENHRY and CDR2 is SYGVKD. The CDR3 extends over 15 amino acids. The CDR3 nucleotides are TGTGCCATCAGAGGGGGACAGGGGGAAAATTCACCCCTCCACTTT. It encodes CAIRGGQGENSPLHF.

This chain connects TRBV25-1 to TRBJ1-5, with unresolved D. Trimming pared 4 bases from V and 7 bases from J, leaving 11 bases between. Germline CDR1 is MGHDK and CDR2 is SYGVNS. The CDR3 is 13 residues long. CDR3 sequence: CASSGGAGQPQHF. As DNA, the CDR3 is TGTGCCAGCAGTGGAGGCGCTGGCCAGCCCCAGCATTTT.

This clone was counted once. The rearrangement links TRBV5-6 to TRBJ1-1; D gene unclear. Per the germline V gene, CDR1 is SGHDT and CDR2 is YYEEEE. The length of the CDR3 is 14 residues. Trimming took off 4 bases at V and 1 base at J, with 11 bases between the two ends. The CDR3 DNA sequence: TGTGCCAGCAGCCACCTTCACGGGAACACTGAAGCTTTCTTT. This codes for CASSHLHGNTEAFF.

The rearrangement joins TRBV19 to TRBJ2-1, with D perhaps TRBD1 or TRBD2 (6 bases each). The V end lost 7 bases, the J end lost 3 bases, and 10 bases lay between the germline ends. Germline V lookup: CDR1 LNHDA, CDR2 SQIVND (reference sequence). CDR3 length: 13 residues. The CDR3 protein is CASKGGFYNEQFF. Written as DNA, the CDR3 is TGTGCCAGTAAGGGGGGTTTCTACAATGAGCAGTTCTTC.

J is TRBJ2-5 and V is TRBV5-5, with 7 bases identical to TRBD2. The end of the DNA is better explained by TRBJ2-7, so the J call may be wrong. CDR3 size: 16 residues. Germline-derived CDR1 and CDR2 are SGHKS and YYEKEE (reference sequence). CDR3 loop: CASSETSGAYSYEQYF. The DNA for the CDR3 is TGTGCCAGCAGCGAGACAAGCGGGGCCTACTCCTACGAGCAGTACTTC.

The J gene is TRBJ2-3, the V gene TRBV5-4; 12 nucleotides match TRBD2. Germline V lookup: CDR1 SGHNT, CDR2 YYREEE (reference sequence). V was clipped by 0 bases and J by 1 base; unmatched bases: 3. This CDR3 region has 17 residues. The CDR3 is CASSLARTSGGTDTQYF. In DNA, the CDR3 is TGTGCCAGCAGCTTGGCCAGGACTAGCGGGGGCACAGATACGCAGTATTTT.

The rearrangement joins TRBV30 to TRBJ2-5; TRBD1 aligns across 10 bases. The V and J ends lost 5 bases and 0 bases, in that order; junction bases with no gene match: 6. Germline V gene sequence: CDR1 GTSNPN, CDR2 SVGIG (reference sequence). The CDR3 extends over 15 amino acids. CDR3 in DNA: TGTGCCTGGGGTTGGACAGGGGGTTACCAAGAGACCCAGTACTTC. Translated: CAWGWTGGYQETQYF.

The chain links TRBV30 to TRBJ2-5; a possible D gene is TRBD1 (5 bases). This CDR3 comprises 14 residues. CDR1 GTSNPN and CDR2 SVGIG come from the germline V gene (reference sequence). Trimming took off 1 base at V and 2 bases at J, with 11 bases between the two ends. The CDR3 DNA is TGTGCCTGGAGTGCTGGGGCAGGACAAGAGACCCAGTACTTC. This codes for CAWSAGAGQETQYF.

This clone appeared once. CDR3 sequence (DNA): TGTGCCATCAGTGAGACCCAGTATGGCTACACCTTC. This translates into CAISETQYGYTF. V is TRBV10-3 and J is TRBJ1-2; D ambiguous. The CDR3 covers 12 residues. V was shortened by 2 bases and J by 5 bases, with 6 bases between the two germline ends. Looked up from germline, CDR1 is ENHRY and CDR2 is SYGVKD.

The CDR3 coding sequence is TGTGCCAGCCGAACCAGGGGGGAGGGCTATGGCTACACCTTC. Its translation is CASRTRGEGYGYTF. V and J are TRBV5-6 and TRBJ1-2, with 7 bases fitting TRBD1. The CDR3 totals 14 residues. Trimming took 7 bases from V and 4 from J; bases not matched to a gene: 10. The germline V gene encodes CDR1 SGHDT and CDR2 YYEEEE.

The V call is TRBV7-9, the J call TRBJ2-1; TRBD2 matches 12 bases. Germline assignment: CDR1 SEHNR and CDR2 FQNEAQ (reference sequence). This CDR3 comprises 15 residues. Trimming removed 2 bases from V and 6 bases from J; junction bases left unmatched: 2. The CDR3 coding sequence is TGTGCCAGCAGCTTATCTAGCGGGGGGGCCAATGAGCAGTTCTTC. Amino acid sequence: CASSLSSGGANEQFF.

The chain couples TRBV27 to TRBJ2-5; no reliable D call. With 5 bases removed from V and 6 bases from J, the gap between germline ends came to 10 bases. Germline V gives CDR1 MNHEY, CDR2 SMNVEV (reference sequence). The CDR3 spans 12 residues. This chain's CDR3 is CASSGPLQTQYF. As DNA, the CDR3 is TGTGCCAGCAGTGGGCCTTTGCAGACCCAGTACTTC.

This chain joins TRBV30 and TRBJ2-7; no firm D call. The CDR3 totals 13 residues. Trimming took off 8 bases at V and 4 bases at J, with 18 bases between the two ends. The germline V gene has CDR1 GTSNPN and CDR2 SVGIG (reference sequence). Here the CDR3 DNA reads TGTGCCGGGCGATCTGACTTACTTTACGAGCAGTACTTC. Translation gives CAGRSDLLYEQYF.

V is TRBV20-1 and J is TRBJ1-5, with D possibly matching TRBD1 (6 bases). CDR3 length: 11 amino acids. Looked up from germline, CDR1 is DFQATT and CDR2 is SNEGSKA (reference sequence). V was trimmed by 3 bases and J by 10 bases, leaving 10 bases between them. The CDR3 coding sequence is TGCAGTGCTAGGGCGACAGGTCCCCAGCATTTT. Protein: CSARATGPQHF.

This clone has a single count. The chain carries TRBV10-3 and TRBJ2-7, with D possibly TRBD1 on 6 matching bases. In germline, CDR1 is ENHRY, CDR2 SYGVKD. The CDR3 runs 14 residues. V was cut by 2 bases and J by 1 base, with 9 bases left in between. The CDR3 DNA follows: TGTGCCATCAGTGAGACAGACAGGTCCTACGAGCAGTACTTC. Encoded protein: CAISETDRSYEQYF.

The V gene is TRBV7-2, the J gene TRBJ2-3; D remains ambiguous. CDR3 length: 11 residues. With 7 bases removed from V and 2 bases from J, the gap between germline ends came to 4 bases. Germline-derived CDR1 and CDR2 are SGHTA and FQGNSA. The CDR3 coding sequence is TGTGCCAGCACCTACACAGATACGCAGTATTTT. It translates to CASTYTDTQYF.

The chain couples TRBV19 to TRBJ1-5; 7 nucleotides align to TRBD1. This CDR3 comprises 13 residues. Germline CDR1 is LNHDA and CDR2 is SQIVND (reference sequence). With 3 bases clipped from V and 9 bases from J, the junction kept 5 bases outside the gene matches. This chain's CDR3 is CASSIDREMPQHF. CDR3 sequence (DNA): TGTGCCAGTAGTATTGACAGGGAGATGCCCCAGCATTTT.

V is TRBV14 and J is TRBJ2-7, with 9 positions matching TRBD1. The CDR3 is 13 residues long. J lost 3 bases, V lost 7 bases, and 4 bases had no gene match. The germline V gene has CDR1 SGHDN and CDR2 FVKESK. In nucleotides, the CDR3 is TGTGCCAGCAACGAGACAGGGGGCTACGAGCAGTACTTC. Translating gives CASNETGGYEQYF. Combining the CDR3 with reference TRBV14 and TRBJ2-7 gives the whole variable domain EAGVTQFPSHSVIEKGQTVTLRCDPISGHDNLYWYRRVMGKEIKFLLHFVKESKQDESGMPNNRFLAERTGGTYSTLKVQPAELEDSGVYFCASNETGGYEQYFGPGTRLTVT.

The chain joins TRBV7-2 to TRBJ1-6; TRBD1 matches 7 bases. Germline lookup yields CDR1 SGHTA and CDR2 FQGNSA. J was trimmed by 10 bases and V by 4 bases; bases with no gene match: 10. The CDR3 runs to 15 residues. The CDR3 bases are TGTGCCAGCAGCTCTACCGGGACAGCGGGGTCACCCCTCCACTTT. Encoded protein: CASSSTGTAGSPLHF.

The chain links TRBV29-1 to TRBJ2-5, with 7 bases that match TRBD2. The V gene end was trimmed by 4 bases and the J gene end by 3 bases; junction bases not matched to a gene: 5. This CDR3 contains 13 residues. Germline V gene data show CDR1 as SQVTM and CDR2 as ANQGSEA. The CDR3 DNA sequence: TGCAGCGTTGGTGGCGGGGGTAAAGAGACCCAGTACTTC. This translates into CSVGGGGKETQYF.

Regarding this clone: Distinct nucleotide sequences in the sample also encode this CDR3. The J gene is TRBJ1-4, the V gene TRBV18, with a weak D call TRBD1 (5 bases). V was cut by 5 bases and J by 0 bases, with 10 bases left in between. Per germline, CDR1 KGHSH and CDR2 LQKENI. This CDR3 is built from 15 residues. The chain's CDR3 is CASSTRQSTNEKLFF. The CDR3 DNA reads TGTGCCAGCTCAACTCGACAGTCAACTAATGAAAAACTGTTTTTT.

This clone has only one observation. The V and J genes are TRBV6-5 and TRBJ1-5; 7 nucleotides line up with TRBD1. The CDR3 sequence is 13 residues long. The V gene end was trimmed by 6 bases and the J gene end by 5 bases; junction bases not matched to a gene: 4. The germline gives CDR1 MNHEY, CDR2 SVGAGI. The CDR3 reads CASRTGLDQPQHF. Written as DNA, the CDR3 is TGTGCCAGCAGGACAGGGCTGGATCAGCCCCAGCATTTT.

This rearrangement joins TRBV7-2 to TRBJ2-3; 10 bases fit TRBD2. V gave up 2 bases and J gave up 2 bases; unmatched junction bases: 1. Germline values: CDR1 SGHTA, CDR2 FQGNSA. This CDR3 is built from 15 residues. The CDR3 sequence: CASSLLAGDTDTQYF. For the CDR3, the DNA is TGTGCCAGCAGCTTACTAGCGGGGGACACAGATACGCAGTATTTT.

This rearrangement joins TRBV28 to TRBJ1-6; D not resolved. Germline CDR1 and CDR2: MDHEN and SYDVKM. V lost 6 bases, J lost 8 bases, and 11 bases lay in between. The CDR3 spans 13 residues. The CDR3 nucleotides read TGTGCCAGCAGCCCGAGGACGGATTCACCCCTCCACTTT. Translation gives CASSPRTDSPLHF.